This TCR beta chain was sequenced for a study of OX40 agonist ivuxolimab in advanced cancers. About the study: Given to patients was ivuxolimab, an agonistic anti-OX40 (CD134) antibody. Patients were infused with ivuxolimab every 2 weeks at 0.01 to 10 mg/kg.

The V and J ends lost 2 bases and 7 bases respectively, with 15 bases between them. The CDR3 has 14 amino acids. Germline values: CDR1 SGHRS, CDR2 YFSETQ. A word on this clone: Its specificity is unknown.

Assay used: immunoSEQ multiplex PCR; TCRdb lists only in-frame clones, some missing. The data contain about 20,000 clones, roughly 78% of them singletons. Study-wide results and caveats: At 0.1 to 3.0 mg/kg, clonal expansion of CD4+ and CD8+ blood T cells had occurred by week 6. Partial responders treated at 0.1-3.0 mg/kg exhibited clonal expansion among the lowest measured.

The input for sequencing was CD4+ or CD8+ T cells sorted from blood, taken in a trial of the OX40 agonist ivuxolimab. This TCR derives from an adult with an advanced solid tumor such as melanoma, head and neck, liver or kidney cancer. The V call is TRBV5-1, the J call TRBJ1-1, with D possibly being TRBD1 (6 bases). The chain's CDR3 is CASSFRSRGDEAFF. CDR3 nucleotide sequence: TGCGCCAGCAGCTTTCGGAGCAGGGGAGATGAAGCTTTCTTT.